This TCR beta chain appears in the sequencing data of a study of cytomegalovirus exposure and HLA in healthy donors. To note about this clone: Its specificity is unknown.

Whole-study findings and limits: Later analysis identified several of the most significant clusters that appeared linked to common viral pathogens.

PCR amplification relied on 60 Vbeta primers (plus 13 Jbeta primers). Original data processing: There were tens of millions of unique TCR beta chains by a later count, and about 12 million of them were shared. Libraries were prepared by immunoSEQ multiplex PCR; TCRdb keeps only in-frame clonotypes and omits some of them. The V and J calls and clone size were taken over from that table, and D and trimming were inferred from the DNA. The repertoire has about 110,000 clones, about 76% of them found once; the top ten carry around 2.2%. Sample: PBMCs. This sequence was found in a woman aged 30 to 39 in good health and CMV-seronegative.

CDR3 coding DNA: TGTGCCAGCAGATCCCGGACAGGTGAAGCTTTCTTT. Protein: CASRSRTGEAFF. V usage is TRBV7-9 and J usage is TRBJ1-1; 7 bases match TRBD1. CDR3 size: 12 residues. In germline, CDR1 is SEHNR, CDR2 FQNEAQ (reference sequence). V lost 6 bases and J lost 7; bases outside the gene matches: 5.